The rows below give T cell receptor beta chains drawn from one sample of a study of CD8+CD57+ T cells in acquired aplastic anemia. MiXCR was run by TCRdb on the reads, yielding one entry per CDR3 protein. The sample has under 200,000 distinct CDR3 sequences, approximately 48% seen once. The sample consisted of sorted CD4+, CD8+, or CD8+CD57+ T cells (not recorded which) from PBMCs. Receptor source: a human donor with aplastic anemia. CDR3s include the opening cysteine and the closing phenylalanine or tryptophan. Each record gives: J gene, D gene, V gene, clone size, CDR3 DNA, CDR3 protein. A D gene is named only where the DNA matches it firmly. Rows may omit the clone size; those that give it use once, few, many or a size class.

TRBJ1-5	-	TRBV3-1	many	TGTGCCAGCAGCCAAGACGGTCAGCCCCAGCATTTT	CASSQDGQPQHF
TRBJ2-7	-	TRBV11-1	-	TGTGCCAGCAGCTTAGCCATTCGGGACTCGCCCTACGAGCAGTACTTC	CASSLAIRDSPYEQYF
TRBJ2-7	TRBD2	TRBV7-3	-	TGTGCCAGCAGCTTGGGACTAGACGACTCCTACGAGCAGTACTTC	CASSLGLDDSYEQYF
TRBJ1-1	-	TRBV2	-	TGTGCCAGCAGGTTGCGGGACCTGGTGAACACTGAAGCTTTCTTT	CASRLRDLVNTEAFF
TRBJ2-7	-	TRBV6-1	many	TGTGCCAGCAGTGAAGCAAGAACAGAGTACGAGCAGTACTTC	CASSEARTEYEQYF
TRBJ2-1	-	TRBV3-1	many	TGTGCCAGCAGCCCGGGTTATGCTGAGCAGTTCTTC	CASSPGYAEQFF
TRBJ2-1	TRBD2	TRBV11-2	-	TGTGCCAGCAGATCCACAGGCATTCTAGCGGGAGAGCAGTTCTTC	CASRSTGILAGEQFF
TRBJ2-5	-	TRBV15	many	TGTGCCACCTGGGCTGGCGGTTACGAGACCCAGTACTTC	CATWAGGYETQYF
TRBJ1-5	-	TRBV19	many	TGTGCCAGTAGTCTGCAAAGCAATCAGCCCCAGCATTTT	CASSLQSNQPQHF
TRBJ2-3	TRBD1	TRBV29-1	-	TGCAGCGTTACCTGGACAGGGAGTTCGCGCACAGATACGCAGTATTTT	CSVTWTGSSRTDTQYF
TRBJ1-2	-	TRBV10-3	-	TGTGCCATCAGTGACGAGGGCAACTATGGCTACACCTTC	CAISDEGNYGYTF
TRBJ2-7	-	TRBV20-1	once	TGCAGTGCTAGGCGGCTAGAAGCCTACGAGCAGTACTTC	CSARRLEAYEQYF
TRBJ2-2	-	TRBV6-2/TRBV6-3	-	TGTGCCAGCAGGCTGATACAGGGTTTGGCCGGGGAGCTGTTTTTT	CASRLIQGLAGELFF
TRBJ2-7	TRBD1	TRBV6-1	many	TGTGCCAGCAGTGACGCCGGGACAGGGGGCAGATACGAGCAGTACTTC	CASSDAGTGGRYEQYF
TRBJ1-6	-	TRBV7-3	-	TGTGCCAGCAGCTTCACGTCGGATTCACCCCTCCACTTT	CASSFTSDSPLHF
TRBJ2-1	-	TRBV19	-	TGTGCCAGTAGTACTAGGGACGGATCTAGCTCCTACAATGAGCAGTTCTTC	CASSTRDGSSSYNEQFF